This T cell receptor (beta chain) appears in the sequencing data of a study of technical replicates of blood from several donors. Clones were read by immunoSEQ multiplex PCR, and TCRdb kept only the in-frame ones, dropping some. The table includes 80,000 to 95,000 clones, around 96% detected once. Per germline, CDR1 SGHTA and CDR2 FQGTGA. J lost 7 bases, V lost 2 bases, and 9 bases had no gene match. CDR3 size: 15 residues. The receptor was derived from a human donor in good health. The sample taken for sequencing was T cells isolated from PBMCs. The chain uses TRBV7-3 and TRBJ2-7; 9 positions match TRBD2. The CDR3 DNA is TGTGCCAGCAGCTTAGTGGCGGGAGGGCCGAGAGAGCAGTACTTC. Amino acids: CASSLVAGGPREQYF.